This TCR beta chain was identified in a study of PD-1 blockade in classical Hodgkin lymphoma (dated by TCRdb to the early 2020s). Describing the broader study: Nivolumab dosing was 3 mg/kg intravenously every 2 weeks, continuing until either disease progression or unacceptable toxicity. A peripheral blood immune signature of response to PD-1 blockade in classical Hodgkin lymphoma was defined using TCR beta sequencing and CyTOF. The research as a whole found: By C4D1, a significant rise was seen in CD4+ TCR diversity but not in CD8+ TCR diversity (p=0.0027 vs p=0.16), and the rise was most apparent among complete responders (p=0.02). Trial patients achieving complete response had baseline diversity similar to newly diagnosed patients, whereas partial responders and progressors had significantly lower diversity. Lower diversity was observed in patients in whom nivolumab was started less than 1 year after ASCT, and these patients were excluded from later analyses so that confounding by immune reconstitution would be avoided. The study was limited to a single clinical trial cohort, and causes of repertoire differences, possibly disease activity or prior therapy, remained undefined. Newly diagnosed patients were reported to have lower baseline TCR diversity than healthy donors, and relapsed/refractory patients were reported to have lower baseline TCR diversity still.

A word on this clone: Its antigen is still unknown. One base away there is no much larger clone; base qualities are not given.

CDR1 and CDR2 (MNHEY, SMNVEV) derive from the germline V gene (reference sequence). From the cysteine up to the phenylalanine, the CDR3 has a length of 15 residues. CDR3 DNA is the only sequence kept; it has 45 bases, read in frame from the first base. Cut back by 2 bases and 6 bases, the V and J ends lie 17 bases apart. The Qiagen DNeasy kit was used to extract genomic DNA from unsorted PBMCs and from the negatively selected CD4+ and CD8+ fractions. TCR beta CDR3 regions were amplified by immunoSEQ multiplex PCR using primers annealing to V and J segments. A synthetic immune receptor repertoire was used to minimize amplification bias, and remaining bias was computationally removed after sequencing. In the source study's methods: Repertoire diversity was quantified as the Shannon entropy index using custom Python scripts. Unsorted, CD4+ and CD8+ repertoires were examined separately, except in combined analyses, for which CD4+ and CD8+ sequences were merged in silico. Clonal expansion was defined as a frequency increase of at least 2-fold after treatment compared with C1D1, and clones undetected at baseline were assigned a pseudocount of 0.5. Singleton clones were defined as clones with 0 or 1 copy at C1D1, and non-singleton clones were defined as clones with 2 or more copies. Clones expanded in unsorted samples were annotated as CD4+, CD8+ or unknown by matching protein sequences in sorted samples from the same patient. Diversity changes from C1D1 to C4D1 were tested in paired samples using Wilcoxon tests. TCRdb holds this immuneACCESS table with in-frame rearrangements only. Some clones are missing; in checked studies, unresolved V genes explain under half, and the rest has no known cause. V and J calls and clone size come straight from that table; D and trimming were deduced from the DNA. The sample records some 10,000 clones, roughly 80% of which are singletons. 34% of the sample is held by the ten biggest clonotypes.

What the time point label conveys for this sample: cycle 2 day 1 (C2D1) of nivolumab. Relapse after autologous stem cell transplantation had occurred in all trial patients, and cohorts A, B and C were distinguished by prior brentuximab vedotin exposure. The trial cohort included 45 to 65 patients with relapsed/refractory classical Hodgkin lymphoma, and each patient had a best overall response of complete response, partial response or progressive disease. Single-agent nivolumab was administered to trial patients in the multi-cohort phase II CheckMate 205 trial. An independent review committee assessed best overall response using the 2007 International Working Group response criteria. Trial PBMCs were collected immediately before nivolumab initiation (C1D1) and during therapy at cycle 2 day 1 and cycle 4 day 1. Peripheral blood was collected in 8 mL Vacutainer Cell Preparation Tubes, from which PBMCs were isolated by centrifugation and then cryopreserved.

This TCR was recovered from a human donor with classical Hodgkin lymphoma. Here the sequenced sample was peripheral blood mononuclear cells (PBMCs), taken before the second cycle of nivolumab. The V and J segments used are TRBV27 and TRBJ2-7; matching of 7 bases hints at TRBD1 as the D gene. The bases are TGTGCCAGCAGTTTAAGTTTGGGGCAGGGGGGCGAGCAGTACTTC. Its protein is CASSLSLGQGGEQYF.